Listed here are 18 T cell receptor beta chains from one sample, sequenced in a study of shared clonotypes between healthy human individuals. Repertoires were generated with immunoSEQ multiplex PCR, while TCRdb's copy carries only in-frame clones and drops some. The table lists under 1,900,000 clones, approximately 98.5% of them singletons. Sequencing was done on a sample of naive CD4+ T cells sorted from blood. Subset indicated: CD45RA+ positively selected. Source of these receptors: a man aged 25-45 years in good health.

V is TRBV28 and J is TRBJ1-1; D remains unclear. The V gene's germline CDR1 is MDHEN and CDR2 SYDVKM. V lost 7 bases and J lost 5, with 11 bases in between. The CDR3 consists of 12 residues. CDR3 sequence (DNA): TGTGCCAGCACCTTCGGGGATACTGAAGCTTTCTTT. Its translation is CASTFGDTEAFF.

This chain uses TRBV29-1 with TRBJ1-5; 10 bases are shared with TRBD1. This CDR3 contains 13 residues. CDR1 is SQVTM and CDR2 is ANQGSEA in the germline V gene. V shed 4 bases, J shed 5 bases, and the junction held 2 bases outside the gene matches. The CDR3 DNA sequence: TGCAGCGTTGGACAGGGGGCCGATCAGCCCCAGCATTTT. Translating gives CSVGQGADQPQHF.

The chain recombines TRBV5-4 with TRBJ2-6; D is ambiguous. This CDR3 region has 15 residues. From germline, CDR1 is SGHNT and CDR2 YYREEE (reference sequence). The germline V and J ends were trimmed by 4 bases and 3 bases, with 11 bases remaining between them. This chain's CDR3 is CASSPKGGGANVLTF. The CDR3 DNA reads as TGTGCCAGCAGCCCTAAAGGTGGTGGGGCCAACGTCCTGACTTTC. The variable domain in full, completed from reference TRBV5-4 and TRBJ2-6, reads ETGVTQSPTHLIKTRGQQVTLRCSSQSGHNTVSWYQQALGQGPQFIFQYYREEENGRGNFPPRFSGLQFPNYSSELNVNALELDDSALYLCASSPKGGGANVLTFGAGSRLTVL.

The rearrangement links TRBV28 to TRBJ1-5, with a possible D match to TRBD1 (5 bases). The CDR3 runs 16 residues. Germline V gives CDR1 MDHEN, CDR2 SYDVKM. The V and J ends lost 3 bases and 0 bases respectively, with 12 bases between them. The CDR3 reads CASSLKGWYSNQPQHF. The CDR3, as DNA: TGTGCCAGCAGTTTGAAGGGGTGGTATAGCAATCAGCCCCAGCATTTT.

This rearrangement joins TRBV28 to TRBJ1-2, with D possibly TRBD1 on 5 matching bases. The CDR3 has 12 amino acids. Trimming took 8 bases from V and 0 from J, leaving 7 bases between them. Germline V gene lookup returns CDR1 MDHEN and CDR2 SYDVKM. The CDR3 is CASRTPNYGYTF. The CDR3, as DNA: TGTGCCAGCCGGACACCTAACTATGGCTACACCTTC.

CDR3 DNA: TGTGCCAGCAGCTTAGCGCTTCAACCCCTTCCTGAAGCTTTCTTT. Translating it yields CASSLALQPLPEAFF. The chain uses TRBV7-9 and TRBJ1-1; D unresolved. Germline V gene lookup returns CDR1 SEHNR and CDR2 FQNEAQ (reference sequence). Trimming took off 0 bases at V and 6 bases at J, with 14 bases between the two ends. The CDR3 covers 15 residues.

The chain combines TRBV5-1 with TRBJ1-1, with D possibly matching TRBD1 (6 bases). There are 15 residues in the CDR3. Germline CDR1 and CDR2: SGHRS and YFSETQ. Trimming took 2 bases from V and 6 from J, leaving 17 bases between them. CDR3 in DNA: TGCGCCAGCAGCTTTCAAGGGTTACAGGGTCCTGAAGCTTTCTTT. This encodes CASSFQGLQGPEAFF. Supplemented by reference TRBV5-1 and TRBJ1-1, the full variable domain reads KAGVTQTPRYLIKTRGQQVTLSCSPISGHRSVSWYQQTPGQGLQFLFEYFSETQRNKGNFPGRFSGRQFSNSRSEMNVSTLELGDSALYLCASSFQGLQGPEAFFGQGTRLTVV.

The chain combines TRBV7-9 with TRBJ2-7; 7 bases map to TRBD2. CDR3 length: 15 residues. Trimming cost V 4 bases and J 5 bases; bases outside gene matches: 11. Per the germline V gene, CDR1 is SEHNR and CDR2 is FQNEAQ (reference sequence). CDR3 region: CASSYGLGLGNEQYF. The CDR3 DNA reads as TGTGCCAGCAGCTATGGACTAGGCCTGGGGAACGAGCAGTACTTC.

The chain employs TRBV5-1 and TRBJ2-5; TRBD2 might be the D (6 bases). V lost 5 bases to trimming and J lost 1 base, with 15 bases between them. The CDR3 spans 15 residues. From germline, CDR1 is SGHRS and CDR2 YFSETQ. The DNA for the CDR3 is TGCGCCAGCAGGGTAGCGGTTACCCTCCAAGAGACCCAGTACTTC. It encodes CASRVAVTLQETQYF.

The rearrangement uses TRBV10-3 and TRBJ1-3; D ambiguous. Germline V gives CDR1 ENHRY, CDR2 SYGVKD. V was pared by 2 bases and J by 0 bases, with 5 bases between. The CDR3 is 14 residues long. Here the CDR3 reads CAISEQLSGNTIYF. The DNA of the CDR3 is TGTGCCATCAGTGAGCAGCTCTCTGGAAACACCATATATTTT.

The rearrangement joins TRBV18 to TRBJ2-7, with D tentatively TRBD1 (6 bases). The length of the CDR3 is 13 residues. Germline CDR1 reads KGHSH; CDR2 reads LQKENI. Trimming shortened V by 2 bases and J by 7 bases, and 12 bases separated the two germline ends. As DNA, the CDR3 is TGTGCCAGCTCACCAGAACAGGGTGGGGAGCAGTACTTC. Translated, it gives CASSPEQGGEQYF.

The J gene is TRBJ2-3, the V gene TRBV18; D is possibly TRBD1 (6 bases). V lost 4 bases and J 6 bases, leaving 20 bases between the germline ends. This CDR3 is 16 amino acids long. In germline, CDR1 is KGHSH, CDR2 LQKENI. CDR3 sequence: CASSLLLPSTGDTQYF. CDR3 nucleotides: TGTGCCAGCTCACTCCTTCTCCCCTCCACAGGGGATACGCAGTATTTT.

V usage is TRBV19 and J usage is TRBJ1-4; no clear D. The CDR3 spans 15 residues. Looked up from germline, CDR1 is LNHDA and CDR2 is SQIVND (reference sequence). V lost 4 bases, J lost 8 bases, and 17 bases lay in between. CDR3 nucleotide sequence: TGTGCCAGTAGTACTCAAACCCGATTCGGGGAAAAACTGTTTTTT. Amino acids: CASSTQTRFGEKLFF.

The chain combines TRBV4-2 with TRBJ2-7; D gene unclear. Germline V gene lookup returns CDR1 LGHNA and CDR2 YNFKEQ. Trimming took 2 bases from V and 2 from J, leaving 10 bases between them. This CDR3 has 14 amino acids. The CDR3 DNA sequence: TGTGCCAGCAGCCAACTCACCCCGCCCTACGAGCAGTACTTC. The encoded protein is CASSQLTPPYEQYF.

This chain connects TRBV15 to TRBJ1-5, with a weak D call TRBD1 (5 bases). V dropped 4 bases and J dropped 7 bases, with 17 bases sitting between them. Germline V gives CDR1 LNHNV, CDR2 YYDKDF (reference sequence). This CDR3 region has 15 residues. CDR3 protein: CATSNLGRVDQPQHF. In DNA, the CDR3 is TGTGCCACCAGCAACCTTGGCAGGGTGGACCAGCCCCAGCATTTT.

The chain couples TRBV5-6 to TRBJ2-5; TRBD2 matches 8 bases. The CDR3 totals 16 residues. With 6 bases clipped from V and 3 bases from J, the junction kept 13 bases outside the gene matches. In germline, CDR1 is SGHDT, CDR2 YYEEEE. The CDR3 DNA follows: TGTGCCAGCAACCTCCCGGGACTAGATGCCGAAGAGACCCAGTACTTC. This codes for CASNLPGLDAEETQYF.

The rearrangement links TRBV28 to TRBJ1-4; D remains unclear. V dropped 6 bases and J dropped 0 bases, with 14 bases sitting between them. Looked up from germline, CDR1 is MDHEN and CDR2 is SYDVKM. The CDR3 sequence is 16 residues long. CDR3 sequence (DNA): TGTGCCAGCAGCGAGAGGCCAGATGCAACTAATGAAAAACTGTTTTTT. It codes for CASSERPDATNEKLFF.

The J gene is TRBJ1-4, the V gene TRBV5-4; 9 bases are shared with TRBD1. Looked up from germline, CDR1 is SGHNT and CDR2 is YYREEE (reference sequence). The CDR3 spans 13 residues. The J segment lost 12 bases and the V segment lost 4 bases, leaving 7 bases of the junction unmatched. The CDR3 DNA reads as TGTGCCAGCAGCAGCGGACAGGGGCTGGAACTGTTTTTT. The encoded protein is CASSSGQGLELFF.